A single sample gave rise to the 29 T cell receptor beta chains below, sequenced in a study of OX40 agonist ivuxolimab in advanced cancers. Profiled with immunoSEQ multiplex PCR; TCRdb holds only in-frame clones, not every one. The table shows tens of thousands of clones, with around 85% occurring only once. The sample here was CD4+ or CD8+ T cells sorted from blood, taken in a trial of the OX40 agonist ivuxolimab. The receptors come from an adult with an advanced solid tumor such as melanoma, head and neck, liver or kidney cancer.

This clone has a handful of counts. V is TRBV7-2 and J is TRBJ2-7, with D tentatively TRBD1 or TRBD2 (5 bases each). The length of the CDR3 is 13 residues. The V end lost 8 bases, the J end lost 6 bases, and 17 bases lay between the germline ends. From germline, CDR1 is SGHTA and CDR2 FQGNSA. CDR3: CASSSGPGREQYF. In DNA form, the CDR3 reads TGTGCCAGCTCCTCGGGGCCGGGTCGCGAGCAGTACTTC. Full variable domain (remainder filled in from reference TRBV7-2 and TRBJ2-7): GAGVSQSPSNKVTEKGKDVELRCDPISGHTALYWYRQSLGQGLEFLIYFQGNSAPDKSGLPSDRFSAERTGGSVSTLTIQRTQQEDSAVYLCASSSGPGREQYFGPGTRLTVT.

This chain links TRBV19 with TRBJ1-5; possible D gene TRBD1, 5 bases. The V end was cut by 1 base, the J end by 0 bases, with 16 bases between. The CDR3 spans 18 residues. In germline, CDR1 is LNHDA, CDR2 SQIVND (reference sequence). CDR3 DNA: TGTGCCAGTAGTATAGGGTGGCAGGGCGCGTATAGCAATCAGCCCCAGCATTTT. Protein product: CASSIGWQGAYSNQPQHF.

The chain employs TRBV27 and TRBJ2-1; 13 nucleotides line up with TRBD2. The CDR3 spans 15 residues. V shed 0 bases, J shed 10 bases, and the junction held 3 bases outside the gene matches. From germline, CDR1 is MNHEY and CDR2 SMNVEV (reference sequence). The CDR3 sequence: CASSLSRTSGGEQFF. CDR3 DNA sequence: TGTGCCAGCAGTTTATCGCGGACTAGCGGGGGCGAGCAGTTCTTC.

By sample share, this clone is medium-sized. The rearrangement joins TRBV5-5 to TRBJ1-2; possibly TRBD1 for D (5 bases). The CDR3 runs 14 residues. CDR1 SGHKS and CDR2 YYEKEE come from the germline V gene (reference sequence). Trimming took off 3 bases at V and 8 bases at J, with 17 bases between the two ends. The CDR3 loop reads CASSSDQGPIGYTF. In nucleotides, the CDR3 is TGTGCCAGCAGCTCAGATCAGGGCCCCATAGGCTACACCTTC.

In this sample, this clone turned up a few times. The chain couples TRBV9 to TRBJ1-2; D gene ambiguous. The CDR3 contains 11 residues. V lost 0 bases and J 5 bases, leaving 2 bases between the germline ends. Germline CDR1 reads SGDLS; CDR2 reads YYNGEE. This chain's CDR3 is CASSVGYGYTF. The CDR3 DNA sequence: TGTGCCAGCAGCGTAGGATATGGCTACACCTTC.

V gene TRBV13 combines with J gene TRBJ2-1, with D maybe TRBD2 (7 bases). This CDR3 is 17 amino acids long. Germline assignment: CDR1 PRHDT and CDR2 FYEKMQ (reference sequence). The V and J ends lost 5 bases and 0 bases respectively, with 17 bases between them. The CDR3 nucleotides read TGTGCCAGCAGCCCCGTGGGGGGGCCGAGCTCCTACAATGAGCAGTTCTTC. As protein: CASSPVGGPSSYNEQFF. The full variable domain, its missing parts supplied by reference TRBV13 and TRBJ2-1, is AAGVIQSPRHLIKEKRETATLKCYPIPRHDTVYWYQQGPGQDPQFLISFYEKMQSDKGSIPDRFSAQQFSDYHSELNMSSLELGDSALYFCASSPVGGPSSYNEQFFGPGTRLTVL.

The rearrangement uses TRBV5-8 and TRBJ1-6; D call uncertain. CDR3 length equals 17 residues. The V gene's germline CDR1 is SGHTS and CDR2 YDEGEE. Deletions cut 1 base from V and 0 bases from J, with 11 bases between. The CDR3 sequence: CASSLWYRGSYNSPLHF. The CDR3 region has the DNA TGTGCCAGCAGCTTGTGGTATCGGGGCTCCTATAATTCACCCCTCCACTTT.

This clone came up once. J is TRBJ1-1 and V is TRBV11-2; D not certain. CDR3 length: 13 amino acids. V lost 0 bases to trimming and J lost 3 bases, with 5 bases between them. Germline V gives CDR1 SGHAT, CDR2 FQNNGV. CDR3 in DNA: TGTGCCAGCAGCTTAGATCCATACACTGAAGCTTTCTTT. It is translated as CASSLDPYTEAFF.

The rearrangement links TRBV29-1 to TRBJ2-5; D is unclear. V lost 0 bases to trimming and J lost 4 bases, with 3 bases between them. From germline, CDR1 is SQVTM and CDR2 ANQGSEA. This CDR3 region has 11 residues. In DNA, the CDR3 is TGCAGCGTTGAAGAAGGAGAGACCCAGTACTTC. It translates to CSVEEGETQYF.

This clone was observed a few times. V usage is TRBV18 and J usage is TRBJ1-1; D is unclear. Germline CDR1 KGHSH, CDR2 LQKENI. The ends were cut back, 2 bases at V and 11 bases at J, with 12 bases in the middle. This CDR3 has 12 amino acids. CDR3 coding DNA: TGTGCCAGCTCACCAGGTCCCCCGGATGCTTTCTTT. Its translation: CASSPGPPDAFF.

The V call is TRBV27, the J call TRBJ1-3, with no clear D. Germline CDR1 is MNHEY and CDR2 is SMNVEV (reference sequence). This CDR3 is 16 amino acids long. Trimming stripped 5 bases from V and 3 bases from J, with 17 bases between. CDR3 DNA: TGTGCCAGCAGTCCATCACCCCCAGGTCTTGGAAACACCATATATTTT. It encodes CASSPSPPGLGNTIYF.

The chain links TRBV28 to TRBJ1-5, with D possibly matching TRBD1 (5 bases). The V gene lost 6 bases and the J gene lost 1 base, with 13 bases spanning the gap. Per germline, CDR1 MDHEN and CDR2 SYDVKM. The CDR3 covers 15 residues. The CDR3 here is CASRALGVSNQPQHF. The CDR3 nucleotides read TGTGCCAGCAGAGCCTTAGGGGTAAGCAATCAGCCCCAGCATTTT.

The J gene is TRBJ2-3, the V gene TRBV6-5, with a tentative D call TRBD1 (5 bases). CDR3 length: 16 amino acids. Germline-derived CDR1 and CDR2 are MNHEY and SVGAGI. V was cut by 0 bases and J by 6 bases, with 16 bases left in between. Written as DNA, the CDR3 is TGTGCCAGCAGTTACTCATCCGTACCCAGGGTGGATACGCAGTATTTT. Translated, it gives CASSYSSVPRVDTQYF.

This clone was observed once. This chain connects TRBV7-6 to TRBJ2-7; TRBD1 agrees at 8 bases. V was pared by 5 bases and J by 3 bases, with 3 bases of the junction left unmatched. CDR1 is SGHVS, CDR2 FNYEAQ, per germline. The CDR3 is 13 residues long. CDR3: CASSRGQGYEQYF. The CDR3 coding sequence is TGTGCCAGCAGCCGAGGACAGGGCTACGAGCAGTACTTC.

Concerning this clone itself: One end of the junction is discordant with germline, which a read error may explain. This chain joins TRBV30 and TRBJ1-1; D is possibly TRBD1 (5 bases). The V gene's germline CDR1 is GTSNPN and CDR2 SVGIG (reference sequence). The CDR3 extends over 12 amino acids. CDR3 region: CAWGVWGTEAFF. The CDR3 DNA reads as TGTGCCTGGGGTGTATGGGGCACTGAGGCTTTCTTT.

This chain uses TRBV27 with TRBJ2-1; 8 bases line up with TRBD2. J was trimmed by 10 bases and V by 5 bases; bases with no gene match: 7. Germline V lookup: CDR1 MNHEY, CDR2 SMNVEV (reference sequence). The CDR3 runs to 13 residues. The CDR3: CASSPGGVLEQFF. In DNA, the CDR3 is TGTGCCAGCAGTCCCGGGGGGGTGTTGGAGCAGTTCTTC.

The sample holds one count of this clone. The chain is built from TRBV5-1 and TRBJ2-1; D possibly corresponds to TRBD2 (5 bases). The CDR3 runs to 13 residues. Deletions cut 0 bases from V and 7 bases from J, with 8 bases between. Germline V CDR1 and CDR2: SGHRS, YFSETQ. The CDR3 here is CASSLAPGNEQFF. CDR3 nucleotide sequence: TGCGCCAGCAGCTTGGCCCCGGGGAATGAGCAGTTCTTC.

This chain joins TRBV27 and TRBJ2-3; 10 bases align to TRBD2. Looked up from germline, CDR1 is MNHEY and CDR2 is SMNVEV (reference sequence). V lost 1 base and J lost 3; bases outside the gene matches: 7. This CDR3 is 17 amino acids long. As DNA, the CDR3 is TGTGCCAGCAGTTTATGGGCTAGCGGGAGAAGGACAGATACGCAGTATTTT. It yields the protein CASSLWASGRRTDTQYF.

This CDR3 is CASSPTLGQNTEAFF. CDR3 nucleotides: TGTGCCAGCAGCCCGACCCTTGGACAGAACACTGAAGCTTTCTTT. The V gene is TRBV11-2, the J gene TRBJ1-1, with D possibly being TRBD1 (5 bases). Trimming removed 5 bases at V and 1 base at J, with 14 bases between. This CDR3 contains 15 residues. The germline CDR1 and CDR2 sequences are SGHAT and FQNNGV.

The chain uses TRBV28 and TRBJ1-2; the D is unclear. V was pared by 2 bases and J by 7 bases, with 8 bases between. The CDR3 length is 12 residues. CDR1 and CDR2 (germline): MDHEN, SYDVKM. The CDR3 region is CASSLAKAGYTF. In DNA form, the CDR3 reads TGTGCCAGCAGTTTAGCCAAAGCTGGCTACACCTTC.

The chain carries TRBV10-3 and TRBJ2-7, with unresolved D. CDR1 is ENHRY and CDR2 is SYGVKD in the germline V gene. Trimming shortened V by 0 bases and J by 12 bases, and 12 bases separated the two germline ends. The CDR3 extends over 12 amino acids. CDR3 protein: CAISESDHPMYF. The CDR3 DNA follows: TGTGCCATCAGTGAGTCAGACCACCCGATGTACTTC.

The chain recombines TRBV2 with TRBJ1-1, with TRBD1 matching over 8 bases. V shed 9 bases and J 10 bases; nucleotides not matched to a gene: 10. The germline V gene has CDR1 SNHLY and CDR2 FYNNEI. This CDR3 comprises 12 residues. This chain's CDR3 is CASLEGQARAFF. The CDR3 coding sequence is TGTGCCAGTCTTGAGGGACAGGCTAGAGCTTTCTTT.

This chain connects TRBV19 to TRBJ2-1, with 8 bases aligning to TRBD2. This CDR3 has 15 residues. V lost 5 bases and J lost 4; bases outside the gene matches: 7. The germline V gene has CDR1 LNHDA and CDR2 SQIVND (reference sequence). The CDR3 coding sequence is TGTGCCAGTAGTCCCGCTAGCGGGCCGTACAATGAGCAGTTCTTC. It encodes CASSPASGPYNEQFF.

This clone was observed once. The chain carries TRBV6-5 and TRBJ1-1, with D possibly being TRBD1 (5 bases). The CDR3 is 8 amino acids. Per germline, CDR1 MNHEY and CDR2 SVGAGI. The CDR3 is CGGHEAFF. The DNA for the CDR3 is TGTGGTGGACATGAAGCTTTCTTT.

The chain uses TRBV11-2 and TRBJ2-1, with unresolved D. The germline gives CDR1 SGHAT, CDR2 FQNNGV. The CDR3 spans 14 residues. V lost 1 base and J lost 6, with 10 bases in between. The CDR3 reads CASSLGEERNEQFF. The CDR3 coding sequence is TGTGCCAGCAGCTTAGGCGAGGAACGCAATGAGCAGTTCTTC.

J is TRBJ2-2 and V is TRBV10-3; TRBD1 is a possible D gene (6 bases). This CDR3 comprises 14 residues. Trimming cost V 7 bases and J 4 bases, with 13 bases left between them. Germline V gives CDR1 ENHRY, CDR2 SYGVKD. In nucleotides, the CDR3 is TGTGCCATCACCGGACAGCCGATCACCGGGGAGCTGTTTTTT. It is translated as CAITGQPITGELFF.

The chain is built from TRBV5-1 and TRBJ1-2, with TRBD1 as a possible D gene (5 bases). Trimming shortened V by 5 bases and J by 4 bases, and 15 bases separated the two germline ends. This CDR3 is built from 14 residues. Germline V gene lookup returns CDR1 SGHRS and CDR2 YFSETQ. The CDR3 DNA reads as TGCGCCAGCAGTCTCGATAGTGGGGCCTATGGCTACACCTTC. Protein sequence: CASSLDSGAYGYTF.

The chain is built from TRBV15 and TRBJ2-3; D possibly matches TRBD1 or TRBD2 (5 bases each). CDR3 length equals 18 residues. Germline V gene data show CDR1 as LNHNV and CDR2 as YYDKDF (reference sequence). V lost 0 bases and J lost 1, with 17 bases in between. CDR3 sequence: CATSRDFWQGEGTDTQYF. As DNA, the CDR3 is TGTGCCACCAGCAGAGATTTCTGGCAGGGAGAGGGCACAGATACGCAGTATTTT.

The chain recombines TRBV5-8 with TRBJ2-5, with 10 bases lining up with TRBD1. The germline CDR1 and CDR2 sequences are SGHTS and YDEGEE. The CDR3 is made up of 13 amino acids. Trimming took 9 bases from V and 6 from J; bases not matched to a gene: 8. The DNA of the CDR3 is TGTGCCATCCGACGACAGGGGGCGAAGACCCAGTACTTC. Amino acids: CAIRRQGAKTQYF.